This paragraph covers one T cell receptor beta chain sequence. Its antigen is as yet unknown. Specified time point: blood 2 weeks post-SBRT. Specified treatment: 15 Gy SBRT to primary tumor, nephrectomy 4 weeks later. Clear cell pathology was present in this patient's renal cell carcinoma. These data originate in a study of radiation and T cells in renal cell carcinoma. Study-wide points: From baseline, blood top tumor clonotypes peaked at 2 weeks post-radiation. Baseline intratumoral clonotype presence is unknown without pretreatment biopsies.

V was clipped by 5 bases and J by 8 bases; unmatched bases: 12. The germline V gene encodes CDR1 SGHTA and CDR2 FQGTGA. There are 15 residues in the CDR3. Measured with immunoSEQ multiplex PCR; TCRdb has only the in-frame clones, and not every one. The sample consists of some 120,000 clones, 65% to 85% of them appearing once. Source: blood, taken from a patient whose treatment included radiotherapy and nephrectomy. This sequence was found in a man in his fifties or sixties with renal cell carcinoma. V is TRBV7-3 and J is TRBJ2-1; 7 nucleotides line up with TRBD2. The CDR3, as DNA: TGTGCCAGCAGCCCGCGGGAGTCGGTGGAACATGAGCAGTTCTTC. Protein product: CASSPRESVEHEQFF.